This TCR beta chain appears in the sequencing data of a study of blood T cell repertoires in COVID-19. On the study more broadly: Donors in the United States, Italy and Spain gave samples during acute or convalescent COVID-19.

The table lists this clone with a few counts. Germline CDR1 reads WNHNN; CDR2 reads SYGVQD (reference sequence). The CDR3 consists of 16 residues. With 0 bases clipped from V and 2 bases from J, the junction kept 3 bases outside the gene matches. In the authors' methods: Amplifying reference gene primers gave estimates of nucleated cell counts. Assay used: immunoSEQ multiplex PCR; TCRdb lists only in-frame clones, some missing. The V and J calls and clone size come from that table; D and trimming were worked out from the DNA. The sample holds fewer than 25,000 clones; more than 85% are singletons and the top ten take 2.5% to 3.5%.

The specimen was peripheral blood. This receptor was identified in a woman between 65 and 79 years old with active COVID-19. V usage is TRBV10-1 and J usage is TRBJ2-1; 8 positions match TRBD2. This CDR3 is CASSESAGGTYNEQFF. The CDR3 nucleotides read TGCGCCAGCAGTGAGTCGGCGGGAGGTACCTACAATGAGCAGTTCTTC.